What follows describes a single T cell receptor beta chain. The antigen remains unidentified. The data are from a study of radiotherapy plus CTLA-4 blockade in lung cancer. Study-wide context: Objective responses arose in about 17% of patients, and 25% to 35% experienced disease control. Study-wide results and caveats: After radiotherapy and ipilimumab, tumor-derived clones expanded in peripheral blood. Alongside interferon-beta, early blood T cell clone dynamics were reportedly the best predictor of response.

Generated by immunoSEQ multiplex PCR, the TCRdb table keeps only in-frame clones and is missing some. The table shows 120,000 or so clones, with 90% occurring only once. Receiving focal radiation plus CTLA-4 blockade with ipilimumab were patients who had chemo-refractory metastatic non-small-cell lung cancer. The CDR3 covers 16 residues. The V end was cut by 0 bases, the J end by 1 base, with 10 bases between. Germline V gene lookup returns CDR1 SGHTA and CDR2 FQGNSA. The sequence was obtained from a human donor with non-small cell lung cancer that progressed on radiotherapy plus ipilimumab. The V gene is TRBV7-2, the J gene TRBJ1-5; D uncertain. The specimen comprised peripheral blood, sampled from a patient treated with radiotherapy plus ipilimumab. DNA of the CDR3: TGTGCCAGCAGCTTAGCAACCCCCTTCAGCAATCAGCCCCAGCATTTT. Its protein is CASSLATPFSNQPQHF. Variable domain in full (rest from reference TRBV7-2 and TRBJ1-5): GAGVSQSPSNKVTEKGKDVELRCDPISGHTALYWYRQSLGQGLEFLIYFQGNSAPDKSGLPSDRFSAERTGGSVSTLTIQRTQQEDSAVYLCASSLATPFSNQPQHFGDGTRLSIL.